Following are 17 T cell receptor beta chains from one sample sequenced in a study of tumor and adjacent non-tumor tissue in lung cancer. No cell sorting was done before RNA was extracted from the tissue. Three rounds of nested PCR, following a modified ARM-PCR protocol, produced the TCRbeta library. TCRdb reprocessed the multiplex PCR reads via MiXCR and lists one record per CDR3 protein. The data hold fewer than 150,000 distinct CDR3 sequences, with about 71% observed a single time. Material for sequencing was lung tumor tissue. These receptors were collected from a man in his fifties or sixties with small cell lung cancer.

In this sample, this clonotype turned up a few times. This may stem from a read error, because a much larger clone lies one nucleotide away. The chain couples TRBV11-2 to TRBJ2-3; 8 bases are a match to TRBD2. The CDR3 consists of 13 residues. V lost 5 bases to trimming and J lost 14 bases; unmatched junction nucleotides: 12. Per germline, CDR1 SGHAT and CDR2 FQNNGV. Written as DNA, the CDR3 is TGTGCCAGCAGCCCTAGAGTTAAGCGGGAGTCGTATTTT. This sequence encodes CASSPRVKRESYF.

This clonotype was recorded a few times. The rearrangement links TRBV4-3 to TRBJ1-4; D ambiguous. The CDR3 totals 15 residues. V was pared by 5 bases and J by 8 bases, with 18 bases between. Germline values: CDR1 LGHNA, CDR2 YSLEER. CDR3 sequence: CASSATPGWSEKLFF. DNA of the CDR3: TGCGCCAGCAGCGCTACCCCCGGGTGGAGCGAAAAACTGTTTTTT.

A note on this clonotype: The junction does not match germline at one end; this may be a read error. The rearrangement joins TRBV5-1 to TRBJ1-4; the D is unclear. This CDR3 spans 15 amino acids. Germline V gene data show CDR1 as SGHRS and CDR2 as YFSETQ. The CDR3: CASSFGITTNEKLFF. CDR3 sequence (DNA): TGCGCCAGCAGCTTCGGGATAACAACTAACGAAAAACTGTTTTTT.

The rearrangement joins TRBV30 to TRBJ2-3; no firm D call. The CDR3 is made up of 11 amino acids. Germline V CDR1 and CDR2: GTSNPN, SVGIG (reference sequence). Trimming removed 0 bases at V and 10 bases at J, with 8 bases between. The CDR3 sequence is CAWSVPDAQYF. The CDR3 coding sequence is TGTGCCTGGAGTGTACCCGATGCGCAGTATTTT.

In its sample, this clonotype is medium-sized. The chain joins TRBV11-3 to TRBJ2-7, with TRBD1 matching 7 bases. Trimming removed 6 bases from V and 2 bases from J; junction bases left unmatched: 7. The germline V gene has CDR1 SGHNT and CDR2 YENEEA. This CDR3 contains 14 residues. The CDR3 protein is CASSRGQETYEQYF. CDR3 in DNA: TGTGCCAGCAGTCGAGGACAGGAAACCTACGAGCAGTACTTC.

In its sample, this clonotype was seen once. At one of its ends the junction is not consistent with the germline gene, which may arise from a read error. The V and J genes are TRBV12-3 or TRBV12-4 and TRBJ2-2; no clear D gene. This CDR3 is 18 amino acids long. This CDR3 reads CASTQEGSSQENTRELFF. CDR3 sequence (DNA): TGTGCCAGCACACAAGAAGGTAGCTCGCAGGAGAACACCCGGGAGCTGTTTTTT.

The V gene is TRBV20-1, the J gene TRBJ1-2; TRBD1 is a possible D gene (6 bases). Trimming removed 3 bases at V and 5 bases at J, with 19 bases between. Germline CDR1 is DFQATT and CDR2 is SNEGSKA (reference sequence). This CDR3 has 15 amino acids. Here the CDR3 reads CSARPTGINVYGYTF. The CDR3 bases are TGCAGTGCTAGGCCCACAGGGATCAACGTGTATGGCTACACCTTC.

Remarks on this clonotype: One junction end does not reproduce the germline sequence, and a read error may be involved. The V and J genes are TRBV11-2 and TRBJ2-1; perhaps TRBD2 as D (6 bases). Germline V CDR1 and CDR2: SGHAT, FQNNGV. This CDR3 is built from 16 residues. The CDR3 DNA reads as TGTGACAGCAGCTTAGCGGCGGGAAACTCCTACAATGAGCAGTTCTTC. Its protein product is CDSSLAAGNSYNEQFF.

This sequence joins TRBV12-3 or TRBV12-4 and TRBJ2-7; possible D gene TRBD1, 5 bases. Trimming removed 8 bases from V and 2 bases from J, with 7 bases in between. The CDR3 loop spans 11 amino acids. CDR3: CASGQTYEQYF. DNA of the CDR3: TGTGCCAGCGGACAAACCTACGAGCAGTACTTC.

Concerning this clonotype itself: This may stem from a read error, because a much larger clone lies one nucleotide away. V gene TRBV20-1 combines with J gene TRBJ2-7, with no clear D. V was trimmed by 7 bases and J by 3 bases, leaving 13 bases between them. CDR3 length: 12 amino acids. Germline CDR1 DFQATT, CDR2 SNEGSKA (reference sequence). This CDR3 is CSDSLVGYEQYF. As DNA, the CDR3 is TGCAGTGATAGTCTAGTCGGCTACGAGCAGTACTTC.

On this clonotype: It may be a read error: a sequence one base away is much more abundant. The chain uses TRBV5-1 and TRBJ2-7; D gene unclear. The ends were cut back, 3 bases at V and 3 bases at J, with 13 bases in the middle. Per the germline V gene, CDR1 is SGHRS and CDR2 is YFSETQ. This CDR3 contains 14 residues. The CDR3 spells CASSSSVTLYEQYF. The DNA for the CDR3 is TGCGCCAGCAGCTCGTCCGTGACACTCTACGAGCAGTACTTC. Full variable domain (outside the CDR3, taken from reference TRBV5-1 and TRBJ2-7): KAGVTQTPRYLIKTRGQQVTLSCSPISGHRSVSWYQQTPGQGLQFLFEYFSETQRNKGNFPGRFSGRQFSNSRSEMNVSTLELGDSALYLCASSSSVTLYEQYFGPGTRLTVT.

This chain connects TRBV11-1 to TRBJ1-2; D is undetermined. This CDR3 region has 17 residues. The germline V and J ends were trimmed by 5 bases and 3 bases, with 22 bases remaining between them. Germline loops: CDR1 SGHAT, CDR2 FQDESV (reference sequence). The CDR3 spells CASSPGAYSWNYYGYTF. The CDR3 nucleotides are TGTGCCAGCAGCCCCGGAGCTTACTCATGGAACTACTATGGCTACACCTTC. Full variable domain (remainder filled in from reference TRBV11-1 and TRBJ1-2): EAEVAQSPRYKITEKSQAVAFWCDPISGHATLYWYRQILGQGPELLVQFQDESVVDDSQLPKDRFSAERLKGVDSTLKIQPAELGDSAMYLCASSPGAYSWNYYGYTFGSGTRLTVV.

This clonotype has only one observation. This chain joins TRBV24-1 and TRBJ2-5; 8 nucleotides match TRBD1. The germline CDR1 and CDR2 sequences are KGHDR and SFDVKD. V dropped 3 bases and J dropped 5; count of bases not matched to a gene: 7. This CDR3 is built from 15 residues. CDR3 in amino acids: CATSDRRQGSETQYF. The CDR3 nucleotides are TGTGCCACCAGTGATCGTCGACAGGGGAGCGAGACCCAGTACTTC.

Comment on this clonotype: An end of the junction does not agree with germline; a read error may underlie this. The chain links TRBV11-2 to TRBJ2-3, with a weak D call TRBD1 (5 bases). This CDR3 comprises 12 residues. CDR1 SGHAT and CDR2 FQNNGV come from the germline V gene. The CDR3 nucleotides are TGTGCCAGCAGCTTAGTTCAGGGTACGCAGTACTTT. This translates into CASSLVQGTQYF. The variable domain in full, with the rest retrieved from reference TRBV11-2 and TRBJ2-3, is EAGVAQSPRYKIIEKRQSVAFWCNPISGHATLYWYQQILGQGPKLLIQFQNNGVVDDSQLPKDRFSAERLKGVDSTLKIQPAKLEDSAVYLCASSLVQGTQYFGPGTRLTVL.

Comment on this clonotype: A read error may produce the germline difference seen at one junction end. This chain links TRBV20-1 with TRBJ2-3; maybe TRBD2 (5 bases). Germline V gene data show CDR1 as DFQATT and CDR2 as SNEGSKA (reference sequence). This CDR3 contains 11 residues. CDR3 DNA sequence: TGCGGTGCCCCTCGGGGAGATACGCAGTATTTT. The encoded protein is CGAPRGDTQYF.

About this clonotype: One junction end disagrees with the germline gene, perhaps due to a read error. Here the CDR3 reads CASSQGLGLTETQYF. The DNA for the CDR3 is TGCGCCAGCAGCCAAGGACTAGGGCTCACAGAAACGCAGTATTTT. The V call is TRBV4-1, the J call TRBJ2-3, with TRBD2 as a possible D gene (6 bases). The germline gives CDR1 MGHRA, CDR2 YSYEKL. The CDR3 sequence is 15 residues long.

As for this clonotype: A much more abundant neighbour one base away suggests this may be a read error. Given the absence of the conserved phenylalanine or tryptophan at the CDR3 end, a read error is likely. The V gene is TRBV20-1, the J gene TRBJ1-2, with D possibly matching TRBD1 (6 bases). Per germline, CDR1 DFQATT and CDR2 SNEGSKA (reference sequence). The germline V and J ends were trimmed by 3 bases and 2 bases, with 10 bases remaining between them. CDR3 length: 13 amino acids. The CDR3 region is CSASIQGNYGYTL. The CDR3 DNA reads TGCAGTGCTAGTATTCAGGGGAACTATGGCTACACCTTA.